These T cell receptor beta chains were read from a single sample in a study of technical replicates of blood from a handful of donors. The assay was immunoSEQ multiplex PCR, and TCRdb's table has in-frame clones only and misses some. This table has tens of thousands of clones, around 96% appearing once. What was sequenced was T cells isolated from PBMCs. The receptors stem from a human donor in good health. CDR3s include the opening cysteine and the closing phenylalanine or tryptophan. The D gene is left open where the match is weak. Only part of the rows carry a size: once, few, many, or a class if the clone is expanded.

CDR3 DNA: TGTGCCAGCAGCGTAGATAGGAACACTGAAGCTTTCTTT
CDR3 protein: CASSVDRNTEAFF
D gene: .
J gene: TRBJ1-1
clone size: .
V gene: TRBV9

CDR3 DNA: TGTGCCACCAGCAGAGATGGGGAGGGGCACACCGGGGAGCTGTTTTTT
CDR3 protein: CATSRDGEGHTGELFF
D gene: TRBD2
J gene: TRBJ2-2
clone size: .
V gene: TRBV15

CDR3 DNA: TGTGCCAGCAGTTCGACCGGGACTTCCCTCTACGAGCAGTACTTC
CDR3 protein: CASSSTGTSLYEQYF
D gene: .
J gene: TRBJ2-7
clone size: .
V gene: TRBV6-5

CDR3 DNA: TGTGCCAGCTCATTAAGGGAGTATGAGTCTGCCAAAAACATTCAGTACTTC
CDR3 protein: CASSLREYESAKNIQYF
D gene: .
J gene: TRBJ2-4
clone size: .
V gene: TRBV18

CDR3 DNA: TGTGCCAGCAGTGTGGGCCCTCTTGGAGGCACCGGGGAGCTGTTTTTT
CDR3 protein: CASSVGPLGGTGELFF
D gene: .
J gene: TRBJ2-2
clone size: .
V gene: TRBV5-6

CDR3 DNA: TGCAGCGTTGAAGGGGGAGCGGTGAGCTCCTACGAGCAGTACTTC
CDR3 protein: CSVEGGAVSSYEQYF
D gene: .
J gene: TRBJ2-7
clone size: few
V gene: TRBV29-1

CDR3 DNA: TGTGCCAGCAGCCAAGACAGAGCCACCGGGGAGCTGTTTTTT
CDR3 protein: CASSQDRATGELFF
D gene: .
J gene: TRBJ2-2
clone size: .
V gene: TRBV11-3

CDR3 DNA: TGCAGTGACCAACAGGGTTCGTACTTC
CDR3 protein: CSDQQGSYF
D gene: .
J gene: TRBJ2-7
clone size: .
V gene: TRBV20-1

CDR3 DNA: TGTGCCTGGACCCCTGAGAACACCATATATTTT
CDR3 protein: CAWTPENTIYF
D gene: .
J gene: TRBJ1-3
clone size: .
V gene: TRBV30

CDR3 DNA: TGCGCCAGCAGCTCCGGGACAGGGGACGACTTTGGCTACACCTTC
CDR3 protein: CASSSGTGDDFGYTF
D gene: TRBD1
J gene: TRBJ1-2
clone size: .
V gene: TRBV5-1

CDR3 DNA: TGTGCCTCTAGGACAGGGGGCCTCAAGGATGGCTACACCTTC
CDR3 protein: CASRTGGLKDGYTF
D gene: TRBD1
J gene: TRBJ1-2
clone size: .
V gene: TRBV28

CDR3 DNA: TGTGCCAGCAGCCCAAGGACGGGAACTGGGTCCTCTGGAAACACCATATATTTT
CDR3 protein: CASSPRTGTGSSGNTIYF
D gene: .
J gene: TRBJ1-3
clone size: once
V gene: TRBV9

CDR3 DNA: TGTGCCAGCAGCACAGGGGGAAGCAATCAGCCCCAGCATTTT
CDR3 protein: CASSTGGSNQPQHF
D gene: TRBD1
J gene: TRBJ1-5
clone size: once
V gene: TRBV28

CDR3 DNA: TGTGCCAGCAGCTTACCGGAGGTACCCTACGAGCAGTACTTC
CDR3 protein: CASSLPEVPYEQYF
D gene: .
J gene: TRBJ2-7
clone size: .
V gene: TRBV11-2

CDR3 DNA: TGTGCCAGCAGTGAGGTTCGTAGCTCCTACGAGCAGTACTTC
CDR3 protein: CASSEVRSSYEQYF
D gene: .
J gene: TRBJ2-7
clone size: .
V gene: TRBV11-2

CDR3 DNA: TGCGCCAGCAGCCAGTTCAGGGAGGTGGAGACCCAGTACTTC
CDR3 protein: CASSQFREVETQYF
D gene: .
J gene: TRBJ2-5
clone size: once
V gene: TRBV4-1

CDR3 DNA: TGTGCCAGCAGTTACTCGTTTGGGGGGTACACTGAAGCTTTCTTT
CDR3 protein: CASSYSFGGYTEAFF
D gene: .
J gene: TRBJ1-1
clone size: .
V gene: TRBV6-5

CDR3 DNA: TGTGCCAGCAGTGACCGGGTGTCGGGGGGCGAGCAGTACTTC
CDR3 protein: CASSDRVSGGEQYF
D gene: TRBD2
J gene: TRBJ2-7
clone size: .
V gene: TRBV6-1

CDR3 DNA: TGTGCCAGCACCAGGGACAGGCCCCGCGGGACCCAGTACTTC
CDR3 protein: CASTRDRPRGTQYF
D gene: TRBD1
J gene: TRBJ2-5
clone size: .
V gene: TRBV6-5

CDR3 DNA: TGTGCCAGCAGTTTCAGCGGGTACCAAGAGACCCAGTACTTC
CDR3 protein: CASSFSGYQETQYF
D gene: .
J gene: TRBJ2-5
clone size: .
V gene: TRBV27

CDR3 DNA: TGCAGCGTCGGGGTTCACTATGGCTACACCTTC
CDR3 protein: CSVGVHYGYTF
D gene: .
J gene: TRBJ1-2
clone size: .
V gene: TRBV29-1

CDR3 DNA: TGTGCCAGCTCACCCTCGAACACTGAAGCTTTCTTT
CDR3 protein: CASSPSNTEAFF
D gene: .
J gene: TRBJ1-1
clone size: .
V gene: TRBV18

CDR3 DNA: TGTGCCAGCAGGACAGGGGCACCGCTCCCATCCCAGTATTTT
CDR3 protein: CASRTGAPLPSQYF
D gene: TRBD1
J gene: TRBJ2-3
clone size: .
V gene: TRBV6-1

CDR3 DNA: TGCGCCAGCAGGGGAAGCGGGGGGCGCTACGAGCAGTACTTC
CDR3 protein: CASRGSGGRYEQYF
D gene: TRBD2
J gene: TRBJ2-7
clone size: .
V gene: TRBV4-1

CDR3 DNA: TGCGCCAGCAGCTTCAGCGGGAGAAACTACGAGCAGTACTTC
CDR3 protein: CASSFSGRNYEQYF
D gene: TRBD2
J gene: TRBJ2-7
clone size: .
V gene: TRBV4-1

CDR3 DNA: TGTGCCAGCAGTAACTACTACATATGGGGAGTGGCCCCGGGTCAGCCCCAGCATTTT
CDR3 protein: CASSNYYIWGVAPGQPQHF
D gene: .
J gene: TRBJ1-5
clone size: .
V gene: TRBV2

CDR3 DNA: TGTGCCAGCAGTTTACCTGGGGAGGGTCTTAGGACCGAGCAGTACTTC
CDR3 protein: CASSLPGEGLRTEQYF
D gene: TRBD2
J gene: TRBJ2-7
clone size: .
V gene: TRBV28